The 30 T cell receptor beta chains below were found in one sample sequenced in a study of shared clonotypes between healthy human individuals. Naive CD8 isolation took CD45RO-negative cells positively selected for CCR7 and excluded terminally differentiated effector memory CD45RA+ cells. Using immunoSEQ multiplex PCR, the repertoire was profiled, and TCRdb retains in-frame clones only, with some absent. The sample records hundreds of thousands of clones, roughly 92% being singletons. Sequences were obtained from naive CD8+ T cells sorted from blood. The receptors come from a man aged 25 to 40 in good health.

The chain is built from TRBV11-2 and TRBJ2-7; D might be TRBD2 (5 bases). Germline lookup yields CDR1 SGHAT and CDR2 FQNNGV. Trimming removed 4 bases at V and 0 bases at J, with 7 bases between. The CDR3 totals 13 residues. CDR3 bases: TGTGCCAGCAGCTCTACTAGCTCCTACGAGCAGTACTTC. Protein sequence: CASSSTSSYEQYF. Using reference TRBV11-2 and TRBJ2-7 for the parts outside the CDR3, the full variable domain is EAGVAQSPRYKIIEKRQSVAFWCNPISGHATLYWYQQILGQGPKLLIQFQNNGVVDDSQLPKDRFSAERLKGVDSTLKIQPAKLEDSAVYLCASSSTSSYEQYFGPGTRLTVT.

The genes are TRBV30 and TRBJ2-7; 7 positions match TRBD1. The CDR3 consists of 12 residues. Per germline, CDR1 GTSNPN and CDR2 SVGIG (reference sequence). Unmatched junction bases numbered 7, after V lost 4 bases and J lost 7 bases. The CDR3 DNA reads TGTGCCTGGACAGAGGGGGCAGGGGAGCAGTACTTC. Translated, it gives CAWTEGAGEQYF.

The chain is built from TRBV30 and TRBJ2-2; D gene unclear. Trimming stripped 3 bases from V and 8 bases from J, with 19 bases between. CDR3 length: 15 residues. Germline CDR1 reads GTSNPN; CDR2 reads SVGIG (reference sequence). CDR3 DNA: TGTGCCTGGAGCGAGCTTGAGCTATCGCGTGGGGAGCTGTTTTTT. It yields the protein CAWSELELSRGELFF.

The gene calls are TRBV27 and TRBJ2-1; D not resolved. V lost 5 bases and J lost 7, with 18 bases in between. Germline V gene data show CDR1 as MNHEY and CDR2 as SMNVEV (reference sequence). This CDR3 is built from 15 residues. CDR3 in amino acids: CASSLTINRINEQFF. Written as DNA, the CDR3 is TGTGCCAGCAGTCTAACTATAAATCGAATAAATGAGCAGTTCTTC.

The rearrangement uses TRBV6-5 and TRBJ1-5; possibly TRBD1 for D (6 bases). There are 15 residues in the CDR3. Germline V gene lookup returns CDR1 MNHEY and CDR2 SVGAGI. V lost 8 bases to trimming and J lost 9 bases, with 23 bases between them. The CDR3 nucleotides read TGTGCCAGCTCGGAAATTACGGGGGCATTTTGGCCCCAGCATTTT. Its protein is CASSEITGAFWPQHF.

This clone was counted once. The chain couples TRBV25-1 to TRBJ2-2; a weak D match, TRBD1 (6 bases). The CDR3 runs to 18 residues. Germline V gives CDR1 MGHDK, CDR2 SYGVNS. V lost 6 bases and J 3 bases, leaving 23 bases between the germline ends. The CDR3 DNA follows: TGTGCCAGCAGCGAAGGAAGCGGAGCAGGGGCACACACCGGGGAGCTGTTTTTT. Its protein product is CASSEGSGAGAHTGELFF.

The V call is TRBV11-2, the J call TRBJ1-5, with D possibly being TRBD1 (5 bases). From germline, CDR1 is SGHAT and CDR2 FQNNGV. Trimming removed 1 base from V and 6 bases from J, with 7 bases in between. The CDR3 spans 13 residues. Here the CDR3 reads CASSLAGFQPQHF. CDR3 DNA sequence: TGTGCCAGCAGCTTAGCAGGGTTTCAGCCCCAGCATTTT.

V usage is TRBV27 and J usage is TRBJ2-7; no firm D call. Trimming left V 6 bases short and J 6 bases short, with 12 bases between. Germline assignment: CDR1 MNHEY and CDR2 SMNVEV (reference sequence). The CDR3 extends over 12 amino acids. In DNA form, the CDR3 reads TGTGCCAGCAGCCCCCGATCCCCCGAGCAGTACTTC. Its translation: CASSPRSPEQYF.

J is TRBJ1-1 and V is TRBV9, with D possibly TRBD1 on 5 matching bases. The ends were cut back, 4 bases at V and 1 base at J, with 14 bases in the middle. The CDR3 is 15 residues long. Germline CDR1 is SGDLS and CDR2 is YYNGEE. In DNA, the CDR3 is TGTGCCAGCAGCTCCCCACCGGGACGGAACACTGAAGCTTTCTTT. Translation gives CASSSPPGRNTEAFF.

The chain recombines TRBV14 with TRBJ2-2; 15 bases line up with TRBD2. Germline V gives CDR1 SGHDN, CDR2 FVKESK. Unmatched junction bases numbered 10, after V lost 3 bases and J lost 5 bases. This CDR3 comprises 19 residues. The CDR3 protein is CASSQGPGLAGGGTGELFF. The CDR3 nucleotides read TGTGCCAGCAGCCAGGGACCGGGACTAGCGGGAGGAGGGACCGGGGAGCTGTTTTTT.

V gene TRBV7-6 combines with J gene TRBJ2-3; 8 bases fit TRBD2. Trimming at V came to 4 bases and at J to 10 bases, leaving 7 bases not matched to a gene. Per the germline V gene, CDR1 is SGHVS and CDR2 is FNYEAQ. CDR3 size: 13 residues. The CDR3 loop reads CASSSIIAGSQYF. The DNA of the CDR3 is TGTGCCAGCAGCTCGATTATAGCGGGATCGCAGTATTTT. The whole variable domain, remainder taken from reference TRBV7-6 and TRBJ2-3, is GAGVSQSPRYKVTKRGQDVALRCDPISGHVSLYWYRQALGQGPEFLTYFNYEAQQDKSGLPNDRFSAERPEGSISTLTIQRTEQRDSAMYRCASSSIIAGSQYFGPGTRLTVL.

The chain uses TRBV2 and TRBJ2-7; a weak D match, TRBD2 (6 bases). The CDR3 loop spans 15 amino acids. Trimming left V 1 base short and J 2 bases short, with 12 bases between. From germline, CDR1 is SNHLY and CDR2 FYNNEI. The CDR3 DNA sequence: TGTGCCAGCAGTGAAGGGCCAGGACTAACCTACGAGCAGTACTTC. As protein: CASSEGPGLTYEQYF. Variable domain in full (rest from reference TRBV2 and TRBJ2-7): EPEVTQTPSHQVTQMGQEVILRCVPISNHLYFYWYRQILGQKVEFLVSFYNNEISEKSEIFDDQFSVERPDGSNFTLKIRSTKLEDSAMYFCASSEGPGLTYEQYFGPGTRLTVT.

The genes are TRBV10-3 and TRBJ2-3; either TRBD1 or TRBD2 may supply D (7 bases each). Trimming stripped 6 bases from V and 5 bases from J, with 21 bases between. Germline V gene data show CDR1 as ENHRY and CDR2 as SYGVKD. This CDR3 spans 16 amino acids. CDR3 protein: CAISPKLAGGEDTQYF. The CDR3 coding sequence is TGTGCCATCAGCCCGAAACTAGCAGGGGGGGAAGATACGCAGTATTTT.

This chain joins TRBV9 and TRBJ1-1; perhaps TRBD1 as D (5 bases). V was clipped by 3 bases and J by 2 bases, with 8 bases between them. The CDR3 runs 13 residues. Germline CDR1 reads SGDLS; CDR2 reads YYNGEE. CDR3 in DNA: TGTGCCAGCAGCGAGGACACAAACACTGAAGCTTTCTTT. Translation gives CASSEDTNTEAFF.

The V and J genes are TRBV6-1 and TRBJ2-1; D perhaps matches TRBD2 (6 bases). The CDR3 contains 16 residues. CDR1 is MNHNS and CDR2 is SASEGT in the germline V gene. The V end was cut by 1 base, the J end by 9 bases, with 19 bases between. In nucleotides, the CDR3 is TGTGCCAGCAGTGAAGACCCCGGGGGATTTGGTAGTGAGCAGTTCTTC. It translates to CASSEDPGGFGSEQFF.

The chain recombines TRBV5-6 with TRBJ2-7, with D unresolved. CDR1 is SGHDT, CDR2 YYEEEE, per germline. The V end lost 0 bases, the J end lost 0 bases, and 4 bases lay between the germline ends. The CDR3 spans 13 residues. CDR3 in DNA: TGTGCCAGCAGCTTGGGCTTCTCCTACGAGCAGTACTTC. It codes for CASSLGFSYEQYF.

This chain uses TRBV30 with TRBJ2-3; D remains unclear. CDR1 and CDR2 (germline): GTSNPN, SVGIG (reference sequence). The CDR3 consists of 14 residues. V was cut by 1 base and J by 3 bases, with 11 bases left in between. The CDR3 DNA sequence: TGTGCCTGGAGTGGGGCGATGGTTACAGATACGCAGTATTTT. This codes for CAWSGAMVTDTQYF.

The chain links TRBV4-1 to TRBJ2-1; no clear D. The V end lost 3 bases, the J end lost 4 bases, and 13 bases lay between the germline ends. CDR3 size: 15 residues. Germline CDR1 is MGHRA and CDR2 is YSYEKL. The CDR3 here is CASSQSPQPYNEQFF. CDR3 nucleotides: TGCGCCAGCAGCCAGTCCCCACAGCCTTACAATGAGCAGTTCTTC.

The chain has TRBV27 and TRBJ2-5; D ambiguous. This CDR3 is built from 14 residues. Germline assignment: CDR1 MNHEY and CDR2 SMNVEV (reference sequence). Deletions cut 5 bases from V and 5 bases from J, with 15 bases between. CDR3 bases: TGTGCCAGCAGTCTCCTGGAGAGTCGGGAGACCCAGTACTTC. It is translated as CASSLLESRETQYF.

The chain employs TRBV7-9 and TRBJ2-3; D may be TRBD2 (6 bases). CDR3 length equals 17 residues. Germline values: CDR1 SEHNR, CDR2 FQNEAQ (reference sequence). V was shortened by 4 bases and J by 0 bases, with 17 bases between the two germline ends. CDR3 DNA sequence: TGTGCCAGCAGCTGGCCCGGACTATCTACTAGCACAGATACGCAGTATTTT. This encodes CASSWPGLSTSTDTQYF.

This clone was observed a single time. The chain is built from TRBV25-1 and TRBJ2-7, with 8 bases lining up with TRBD2. This CDR3 spans 13 amino acids. Germline values: CDR1 MGHDK, CDR2 SYGVNS. The junction had 9 bases not matched to a gene; V was cut back by 4 bases and J by 10 bases. CDR3 sequence (DNA): TGTGCCAGCAGTGCCCCGGGGGGGACACAACAGTACTTC. Translation gives CASSAPGGTQQYF.

The chain's CDR3 is CASSHLTGGGELFF. CDR3 nucleotides: TGCGCCAGCAGCCACTTAACGGGTGGCGGGGAGCTGTTTTTT. This chain links TRBV4-1 with TRBJ2-2; D call uncertain. The CDR3 has 14 amino acids. In germline, CDR1 is MGHRA, CDR2 YSYEKL. Trimming took 3 bases from V and 7 from J, leaving 12 bases between them.

The chain couples TRBV28 to TRBJ1-2; D is ambiguous. Germline CDR1 and CDR2: MDHEN and SYDVKM. The CDR3 totals 14 residues. The V gene lost 7 bases and the J gene lost 4 bases, with 16 bases spanning the gap. The CDR3 loop reads CASTTGSMGYGYTF. The CDR3 coding sequence is TGTGCCAGCACCACCGGGAGTATGGGCTATGGCTACACCTTC.

The V and J genes are TRBV27 and TRBJ1-2; 8 bases agree with TRBD1. Unmatched junction bases numbered 12, after V lost 3 bases and J lost 6 bases. This CDR3 has 16 residues. Germline lookup yields CDR1 MNHEY and CDR2 SMNVEV (reference sequence). CDR3 residues: CASSFQPQGAPDGYTF. DNA of the CDR3: TGTGCCAGCAGTTTTCAACCTCAGGGGGCGCCGGATGGCTACACCTTC.

This clone has just one count. The chain couples TRBV27 to TRBJ2-1; D is uncertain. Germline V gene sequence: CDR1 MNHEY, CDR2 SMNVEV (reference sequence). V was pared by 3 bases and J by 9 bases, with 12 bases between. The CDR3 runs 13 residues. The CDR3 DNA sequence: TGTGCCAGCAGTTTGGGTCTTAATGGTGAGCAGTTCTTC. Translating it yields CASSLGLNGEQFF.

The rearrangement links TRBV27 to TRBJ2-7; 9 bases match TRBD2. Germline CDR1 reads MNHEY; CDR2 reads SMNVEV (reference sequence). The CDR3 length is 14 residues. The junction had 6 bases not matched to a gene; V was cut back by 3 bases and J by 6 bases. The CDR3 here is CASSLKLAGSEQYF. Written as DNA, the CDR3 is TGTGCCAGCAGTTTGAAACTAGCGGGTTCCGAGCAGTACTTC.

CDR3 in DNA: TGTGCCAGCAGCTTGGGAACAGCTTTCTTGAACACCGGGGAGCTGTTTTTT. Translation: CASSLGTAFLNTGELFF. The J gene is TRBJ2-2, the V gene TRBV5-5; D unresolved. Germline CDR1 SGHKS, CDR2 YYEKEE (reference sequence). V was clipped by 0 bases and J by 1 base, with 13 bases between them. The CDR3 has 17 amino acids.

The V call is TRBV5-5, the J call TRBJ2-7; the D call may be TRBD1 or TRBD2 (5 bases each). Between the trimmed V and J ends, which lost 4 bases and 1 base, there was a span of 21 bases. This CDR3 region has 17 residues. Germline V CDR1 and CDR2: SGHKS, YYEKEE (reference sequence). The CDR3 coding sequence is TGTGCCAGCAGCACAGAGAGCCGGGGCCCTAGGTCCTACGAGCAGTACTTC. Protein: CASSTESRGPRSYEQYF.

This rearrangement joins TRBV28 to TRBJ2-1; TRBD2 is a possible D gene (6 bases). From germline, CDR1 is MDHEN and CDR2 SYDVKM. Trimming shortened V by 6 bases and J by 5 bases, and 17 bases separated the two germline ends. CDR3 length: 15 amino acids. CDR3 region: CASSPRREPDNEQFF. In DNA, the CDR3 is TGTGCCAGCAGCCCACGGAGGGAGCCCGACAATGAGCAGTTCTTC.

The chain couples TRBV14 to TRBJ2-7, with a possible D match to TRBD1 (6 bases). The CDR3 has 14 amino acids. Germline CDR1 is SGHDN and CDR2 is FVKESK. With 1 base removed from V and 4 bases from J, the gap between germline ends came to 11 bases. The CDR3 coding sequence is TGTGCCAGCAGCCAAGGTTCAGGGGTATACGAGCAGTACTTC. Its translation is CASSQGSGVYEQYF.